A single sample is the source of the 17 T cell receptor beta chains below, sequenced in a study of T cell repertoires in cytomegalovirus infection. No antigen has been assigned to these receptors. TCRdb ran MiXCR on the reads and lists one entry per CDR3 protein. The profile covers roughly 800,000 distinct CDR3 sequences, with roughly 29% appearing a single time and roughly 13% taken by the ten largest. Sequencing used cultured CD8+ T cells from PBMCs, obtained from culture after CMV antigen stimulation. The receptors stem from a human donor in good health (CMV status not recorded). Some clones in this sample may be carry-over from other donors' samples.

As for this clonotype: Compared with germline, one end of the junction differs, possibly owing to a read error. This rearrangement joins TRBV13 to TRBJ1-1, with 7 bases fitting TRBD1. CDR1 PRHDT and CDR2 FYEKMQ come from the germline V gene (reference sequence). CDR3 length: 14 amino acids. The chain's CDR3 is CASSIGGVNTEAFF. DNA for the CDR3: TGCGCCAGCAGCATAGGGGGCGTGAACACTGAAGCTTTCTTT.

This clonotype was observed a handful of times. V is TRBV20-1 and J is TRBJ2-2; a weak D match, TRBD1 (5 bases). V was pared by 0 bases and J by 0 bases, with 11 bases between. The CDR3 contains 16 residues. Germline CDR1 reads DFQATT; CDR2 reads SNEGSKA (reference sequence). The CDR3 reads CSARDPPGPNTGELFF. The CDR3 nucleotides are TGCAGTGCTAGAGACCCGCCAGGGCCGAACACCGGGGAGCTGTTTTTT.

There are a few counts of this clonotype. This rearrangement joins TRBV27 to TRBJ1-1; D perhaps matches TRBD1 (5 bases). Germline V gene data show CDR1 as MNHEY and CDR2 as SMNVEV (reference sequence). This CDR3 has 14 amino acids. With 4 bases removed from V and 0 bases from J, the gap between germline ends came to 9 bases. CDR3 region: CASSWGGMNTEAFF. The CDR3 bases are TGTGCCAGCAGTTGGGGCGGGATGAACACTGAAGCTTTCTTT.

This clonotype was picked up a small number of times. The J gene is TRBJ2-7, the V gene TRBV12-3 or TRBV12-4; weak D call: TRBD1 (6 bases). This CDR3 is 15 amino acids long. V lost 1 base and J lost 5, with 15 bases in between. This chain's CDR3 is CASSLGTVPGDEQYV. CDR3 DNA sequence: TGTGCCAGCAGTTTAGGGACAGTCCCCGGGGACGAGCAGTACGTC.

The chain couples TRBV4-1 to TRBJ1-5; D is undetermined. The V end was cut by 0 bases, the J end by 0 bases, with 12 bases between. Germline CDR1 and CDR2: MGHRA and YSYEKL. The CDR3 is 17 residues long. Here the CDR3 DNA reads TGCGCCAGCAGCCAAGATCCGGACCTATATAGCAATCAGCCCCAGCATTTT. Protein sequence: CASSQDPDLYSNQPQHF.

The rearrangement uses TRBV9 and TRBJ2-1; TRBD1 matches at 7 bases. V was clipped by 4 bases and J by 8 bases; unmatched bases: 9. The length of the CDR3 is 14 residues. CDR1 is SGDLS and CDR2 is YYNGEE in the germline V gene. As DNA, the CDR3 is TGTGCCAGCAGCCTTTTTTACAGGGGCGATGAGCAGTTCTTC. Translating it yields CASSLFYRGDEQFF.

This clonotype was detected only once. V gene TRBV7-2 combines with J gene TRBJ1-1; D is unresolved. Germline V lookup: CDR1 SGHTA, CDR2 FQGNSA. Trimming removed 2 bases at V and 6 bases at J, with 19 bases between. The CDR3 has 16 amino acids. The CDR3 is CASSLLSYTGVAEAFF. DNA of the CDR3: TGTGCCAGCAGCTTACTATCCTATACGGGAGTCGCTGAAGCTTTCTTT.

CDR3 nucleotides: TGTGCCAGCAGTTTAGAAGACTCATCGGTTGTCGCAGATACGCAGTATTTT. Translation: CASSLEDSSVVADTQYF. V is TRBV12-3 or TRBV12-4 and J is TRBJ2-3; D is ambiguous. V lost 1 base and J 4 bases, leaving 18 bases between the germline ends. This CDR3 is 17 amino acids long.

This clonotype showed up many times. The V call is TRBV7-2, the J call TRBJ2-1, with 9 bases aligning to TRBD1. V lost 4 bases, J lost 13 bases, and 11 bases stayed unmatched. Germline assignment: CDR1 SGHTA and CDR2 FQGNSA. The CDR3 consists of 14 residues. Written as DNA, the CDR3 is TGTGCCAGCAGCTCCCGGGACAGGGCGGAAGACCAGTTCTTC. It is translated as CASSSRDRAEDQFF.

At least ten counts were recorded for this clonotype. J is TRBJ1-5 and V is TRBV7-2; D is unclear. The germline V and J ends were trimmed by 1 base and 1 base, with 8 bases remaining between them. CDR1 and CDR2 from the germline V gene are SGHTA and FQGNSA. The CDR3 length is 15 residues. CDR3 region: CASSLDLGSNQPQHF. The CDR3 DNA follows: TGTGCCAGCAGCTTAGATCTGGGGAGCAATCAGCCCCAGCATTTT. The entire variable domain, with the rest obtained from reference TRBV7-2 and TRBJ1-5, is as follows: GAGVSQSPSNKVTEKGKDVELRCDPISGHTALYWYRQSLGQGLEFLIYFQGNSAPDKSGLPSDRFSAERTGGSVSTLTIQRTQQEDSAVYLCASSLDLGSNQPQHFGDGTRLSIL.

The V call is TRBV7-9, the J call TRBJ2-5, with a weak D call TRBD2 (6 bases). The V gene lost 1 base and the J gene lost 7 bases, with 13 bases spanning the gap. The CDR3 sequence is 14 residues long. The V gene's germline CDR1 is SEHNR and CDR2 FQNEAQ (reference sequence). CDR3 region: CASSLVTSSGTQYF. The DNA of the CDR3 is TGTGCCAGCAGCTTAGTTACTAGCTCGGGGACCCAGTACTTC.

This clonotype showed up just once. CDR3 DNA: TGTGCCAGCACCAATCCGGGACAGGGGACTGAAAAACTGTTTTTT. Translated: CASTNPGQGTEKLFF. The rearrangement uses TRBV4-2 and TRBJ1-4, with 10 bases that match TRBD1. The CDR3 covers 15 residues. The V gene end was trimmed by 7 bases and the J gene end by 7 bases; junction bases not matched to a gene: 9. Germline CDR1 and CDR2: LGHNA and YNFKEQ.

This clonotype was picked up a small number of times. The rearrangement uses TRBV4-3 and TRBJ2-2, with a possible D match to TRBD2 (5 bases). Per the germline V gene, CDR1 is LGHNA and CDR2 is YSLEER. The CDR3 extends over 16 amino acids. Trimming cost V 1 base and J 6 bases, with 15 bases left between them. The CDR3 coding sequence is TGCGCCAGCAGCCAAGTCTTCCGGGGAAACGCCGGGGAGCTGTTTTTT. Its protein product is CASSQVFRGNAGELFF.

This clonotype was seen a few times. J is TRBJ1-1 and V is TRBV10-3, with 7 nucleotides matching TRBD1. The V gene's germline CDR1 is ENHRY and CDR2 SYGVKD. The CDR3 extends over 15 amino acids. With V trimmed by 7 bases and J by 4 bases, 12 bases remained unmatched. The CDR3 sequence is CAIMGGTVGATEAFF. CDR3 DNA: TGTGCCATCATGGGGGGGACAGTAGGGGCCACTGAAGCTTTCTTT.

This clonotype was seen only a few times. The chain links TRBV27 to TRBJ2-7, with TRBD1 matching 7 bases. The CDR3 consists of 14 residues. The trim removed 5 bases at V and 4 bases at J, leaving 8 bases unmatched. Germline V gene lookup returns CDR1 MNHEY and CDR2 SMNVEV (reference sequence). The CDR3 sequence is CASSGRQGSYEQYV. CDR3 coding DNA: TGTGCCAGCAGTGGGCGACAGGGCAGTTACGAGCAGTACGTC.

The chain is built from TRBV27 and TRBJ1-5; no definite D call. Germline loops: CDR1 MNHEY, CDR2 SMNVEV (reference sequence). There are 16 residues in the CDR3. V dropped 4 bases and J dropped 6 bases, with 19 bases sitting between them. CDR3 DNA sequence: TGTGCCAGCAGTTCCCAGGAGGAGAGTATAGGTCAGCCCCAGCATTTT. This encodes CASSSQEESIGQPQHF.

Notes on this clonotype: A much larger clone lies a single base off, so this may be a read error. This sequence joins TRBV6-1 and TRBJ2-1; D gene unclear. The length of the CDR3 is 13 residues. From germline, CDR1 is MNHNS and CDR2 SASEGT. CDR3 in amino acids: CASSEAELGEKFF. The DNA for the CDR3 is TGTGCCAGCAGTGAAGCCGAGCTTGGTGAGAAGTTCTTC.